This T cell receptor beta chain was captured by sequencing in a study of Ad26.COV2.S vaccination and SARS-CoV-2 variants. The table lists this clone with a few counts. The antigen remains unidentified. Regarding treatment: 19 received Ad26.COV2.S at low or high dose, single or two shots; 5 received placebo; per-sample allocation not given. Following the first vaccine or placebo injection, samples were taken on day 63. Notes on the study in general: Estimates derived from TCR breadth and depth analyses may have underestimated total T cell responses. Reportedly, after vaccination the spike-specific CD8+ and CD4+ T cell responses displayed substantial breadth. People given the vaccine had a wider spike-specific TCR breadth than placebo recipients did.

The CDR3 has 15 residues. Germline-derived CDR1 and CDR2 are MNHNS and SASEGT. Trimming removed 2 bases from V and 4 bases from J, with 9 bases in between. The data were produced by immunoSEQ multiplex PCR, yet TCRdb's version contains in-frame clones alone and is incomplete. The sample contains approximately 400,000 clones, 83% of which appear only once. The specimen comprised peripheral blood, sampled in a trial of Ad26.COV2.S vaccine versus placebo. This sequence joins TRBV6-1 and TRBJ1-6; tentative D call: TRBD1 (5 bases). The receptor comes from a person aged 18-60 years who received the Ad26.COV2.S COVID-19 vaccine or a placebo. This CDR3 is CASSENRWYNSPLHF. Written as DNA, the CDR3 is TGTGCCAGCAGTGAAAACAGGTGGTATAATTCACCCCTCCACTTT.